This record covers a single T cell receptor beta chain. Its target is unknown. The data belong to a study of shared clonotypes between healthy human individuals. Study-wide points: Sampling was confined to blood; repertoires within tissues likely differ.

The CDR3 length is 17 residues. Trimming stripped 4 bases from V and 0 bases from J, with 13 bases between. The germline V gene encodes CDR1 LGHNA and CDR2 YSLEER. Execution of the assay was at deep level. Each PCR replicate from the sorted subsets contained 150 to 200 ng DNA, which is tens of thousands of T cell genomes. The method was immunoSEQ multiplex PCR; TCRdb's version includes in-frame clones alone and lacks a portion of them. The sample contains millions of clones, 93% of which appear only once. J is TRBJ2-6 and V is TRBV4-3, with a possible D match to TRBD1 (6 bases). Material for sequencing was naive CD4+ T cells from PBMCs. The subset: CD45RA+ positively selected. The clonotype was recovered from a man between 18 and 29 years old in good health. Some clones in this sample may be carry-over from other donors' samples. CDR3 protein: CASSPHGGVSGANVLTF. CDR3 DNA: TGCGCCAGCAGCCCCCATGGGGGCGTCTCTGGGGCCAACGTCCTGACTTTC.